Listed below are T cell receptor beta chains from one sample, sequenced in a study of OX40 agonist ivuxolimab in advanced cancers. Repertoires were generated with immunoSEQ multiplex PCR, while TCRdb's copy carries only in-frame clones and drops some. The sample lists some 65,000 clones, less than 85% occurring once. The sequenced sample was CD4+ or CD8+ T cells sorted from blood, obtained in a trial of the OX40 agonist ivuxolimab. Receptors were obtained from an adult with an advanced solid tumor such as melanoma, head and neck, liver or kidney cancer. Both conserved end residues are part of each CDR3. D genes are given only for firm matches. Expanded clones get a size class; other rows say once, few or many, or leave the size out.

TRBV19	NA	NA	TRBJ1-5	TGTGCCAGTAGTATCGACAGTCTTGGAAGCAATCAGCCCCAGCATTTT	CASSIDSLGSNQPQHF
TRBV7-3	few	NA	TRBJ1-1	TGTGCCAGCAGCTTAGTGGGGCGAGGCACTGAAGCTTTCTTT	CASSLVGRGTEAFF
TRBV11-3	NA	NA	TRBJ1-1	TGTGCCAGCAGCTTACGCACAAACACTGAAGCTTTCTTT	CASSLRTNTEAFF
TRBV7-6	NA	NA	TRBJ2-5	TGTGCCAGCAGCCTCGGATACTCGGTTATGGAGACCCAGTACTTC	CASSLGYSVMETQYF
TRBV7-8	NA	NA	TRBJ1-3	TGTGCCAGCAGCTTAGCAGGCGTTGGAAACACCATATATTTT	CASSLAGVGNTIYF
TRBV28	NA	TRBD1	TRBJ2-7	TGTGCCAGCAGTTCAAAACCCTGGACAGGGCCCACCTACGAGCAGTACTTC	CASSSKPWTGPTYEQYF
TRBV7-2	NA	NA	TRBJ1-1	TGTGCCAGCAGCCTAGAATTCTCTGAAGCTTTCTTT	CASSLEFSEAFF
TRBV5-1	NA	NA	TRBJ2-2	TGCGCCAGCAGCTTGGAGGGGAACACCGGGGAGCTGTTTTTT	CASSLEGNTGELFF
TRBV7-2	NA	NA	TRBJ2-2	TGTGCCAGCAGCTTAGTAGCATTAGGTCCAGTGAACACCGGGGAGCTGTTTTTT	CASSLVALGPVNTGELFF
TRBV29-1	NA	NA	TRBJ1-1	TGCAGCGTTGAAGAGTGGAATAGACGAGGCACTGAAGCTTTCTTT	CSVEEWNRRGTEAFF
TRBV7-8	NA	TRBD1	TRBJ1-5	TGTGCCAGCAGCCCCCGGACAGGTCAGAGCAATCAGCCCCAGCATTTT	CASSPRTGQSNQPQHF
TRBV7-3	NA	TRBD2	TRBJ2-3	TGTGCCAGCAGCTCTCAGCGGGGAACCACAGATACGCAGTATTTT	CASSSQRGTTDTQYF
TRBV19	NA	TRBD2	TRBJ2-2	TGTGCCAGTAGGGGACTAGCGGCAAACACCGGGGAGCTGTTTTTT	CASRGLAANTGELFF
TRBV11-2	NA	NA	TRBJ2-1	TGTGCCAGCAGCCTAGACATCTCGAATCACAATGAGCAGTTCTTC	CASSLDISNHNEQFF